This TCR beta chain was identified during a study of shared clonotypes between healthy human individuals. As to this clone: Its antigen is as yet unknown.

The assay used deep level. Repertoires were generated with immunoSEQ multiplex PCR, while TCRdb's copy carries only in-frame clones and drops some. The table includes 2 million to 3 million clones, 93% detected once. From CD4+ cells came CD45RA+ naive and CD45RA-negative memory subsets. Whole-study results and caveats: Among donors, the sharing of clonotypes was expected to be influenced by sequencing depth. Few donors limited the genetic and exposure-history diversity represented.

The CDR3 is 16 amino acids. Germline lookup yields CDR1 SGHVS and CDR2 FQNEAQ. Trimming took 0 bases from V and 2 from J; bases not matched to a gene: 6. This TCR was sampled from a young man in good health. Some clones in this sample may be carry-over from other donors' samples. The specimen was naive CD4+ T cells from PBMCs. As for subset: CD45RA+ positively selected. The chain joins TRBV7-8 to TRBJ2-7; 8 bases are a match to TRBD1. CDR3 coding DNA: TGTGCCAGCAGCTTAGCGGGACAGGCAGCACCCTACGAGCAGTACTTC. This translates into CASSLAGQAAPYEQYF.